The 6 T cell receptor beta chains below all came from one sample that was sequenced in a study of T cell responses to AZD1222 COVID-19 vaccine. Produced via immunoSEQ multiplex PCR; TCRdb's table is partial and in-frame only. The table includes approximately 180,000 clones, 90% detected once. The specimen was peripheral blood, collected 28 days after the second dose of the MenACWY control vaccine. The receptors stem from an adult who received the MenACWY meningococcal vaccine as a control.

V and J are TRBV6-5 and TRBJ1-2, with 8 nucleotides matching TRBD1. Germline V gene sequence: CDR1 MNHEY, CDR2 SVGAGI. The length of the CDR3 is 13 residues. Losses at the gene ends were 5 bases for V and 8 bases for J; bases not matched to a gene: 7. CDR3 DNA: TGTGCCAGCAGTCCAGGGGGCTTTGGGGGCTACACCTTC. Translating it yields CASSPGGFGGYTF.

The chain combines TRBV7-2 with TRBJ1-4; weak D call: TRBD1 (5 bases). This CDR3 spans 13 amino acids. Germline assignment: CDR1 SGHTA and CDR2 FQGNSA. V was trimmed by 6 bases and J by 8 bases, leaving 13 bases between them. The CDR3 DNA reads TGTGCCAGCAGGGGGGGGGTTCGAGAAAAACTGTTTTTT. This encodes CASRGGVREKLFF.

This chain links TRBV28 with TRBJ2-5; TRBD2 agrees at 10 bases. This CDR3 contains 14 residues. Germline CDR1 MDHEN, CDR2 SYDVKM. Trimming took 6 bases from V and 3 from J; bases not matched to a gene: 4. For the CDR3, the DNA is TGTGCCAGCAGGACGCTAGCGGGAGAAGAGACCCAGTACTTC. Its translation: CASRTLAGEETQYF.

The rearrangement links TRBV28 to TRBJ2-7; no definite D call. This CDR3 is 12 amino acids long. In germline, CDR1 is MDHEN, CDR2 SYDVKM. V lost 6 bases and J 0 bases, leaving 6 bases between the germline ends. Here the CDR3 DNA reads TGTGCCAGCAGACTTGGCTCCTACGAGCAGTACTTC. Translating gives CASRLGSYEQYF.

The chain links TRBV28 to TRBJ1-5, with TRBD1 as a possible D gene (5 bases). Trimming removed 5 bases at V and 5 bases at J, with 16 bases between. The CDR3 has 15 residues. Germline-derived CDR1 and CDR2 are MDHEN and SYDVKM. CDR3 region: CASSPRSGTYQPQHF. The DNA for the CDR3 is TGTGCCAGCAGTCCCCGATCTGGGACTTATCAGCCCCAGCATTTT.

This sequence joins TRBV30 and TRBJ1-5; D is ambiguous. Trimming removed 3 bases at V and 0 bases at J, with 12 bases between. This CDR3 comprises 15 residues. Germline V gives CDR1 GTSNPN, CDR2 SVGIG (reference sequence). In DNA form, the CDR3 reads TGTGCCTGGAGCCCCCTGGGGTATAGCAATCAGCCCCAGCATTTT. Amino acid sequence: CAWSPLGYSNQPQHF.